This is a list of T cell receptor beta chains from one sample in a study of blood T cell repertoires in COVID-19. The method was immunoSEQ multiplex PCR; TCRdb's version includes in-frame clones alone and lacks a portion of them. The sample consists of almost 400,000 clones, more than 70% of them appearing once. The specimen sequenced was peripheral blood. Every receptor here comes from a woman in her sixties or seventies with COVID-19, enrolled during active disease. Each CDR3 is given with its conserved first and last residue. D genes are given only for firm matches. Some rows have no size entry. The others give once, few or many, or a class for an expanded clone.

V gene: TRBV10-3; J gene: TRBJ1-2; D gene: -; clone size: -; CDR3 DNA: TGTGCCATCAGTGACGGGGGGACTAACTATGGCTACACCTTC; CDR3 protein: CAISDGGTNYGYTF
V gene: TRBV2; J gene: TRBJ2-6; D gene: TRBD1; clone size: -; CDR3 DNA: TGTGCCAGCGCGGGACAGGGGCAGTACCGCTCTGGGGCCAACGTCCTGACTTTC; CDR3 protein: CASAGQGQYRSGANVLTF
V gene: TRBV7-2; J gene: TRBJ2-5; D gene: TRBD2; clone size: -; CDR3 DNA: TGTGCCAGCAGCCGGGGGGGATCCCAAGAGACCCAGTACTTC; CDR3 protein: CASSRGGSQETQYF
V gene: TRBV3-1/TRBV3-2; J gene: TRBJ1-6; D gene: -; clone size: -; CDR3 DNA: TGTGCCAGCAGCCGGCCTAATTCACCCCTCCACTTT; CDR3 protein: CASSRPNSPLHF
V gene: TRBV5-1; J gene: TRBJ2-3; D gene: -; clone size: -; CDR3 DNA: TGCGCCAGCAGCTTTGGGGGGGCGGATGCAGATACGCAGTATTTT; CDR3 protein: CASSFGGADADTQYF
V gene: TRBV18; J gene: TRBJ1-1; D gene: -; clone size: -; CDR3 DNA: TGTGCCAGCTCACCTAGGACAGCGGTAACTGAAGCTTTCTTT; CDR3 protein: CASSPRTAVTEAFF
V gene: TRBV6-5; J gene: TRBJ2-3; D gene: TRBD1; clone size: -; CDR3 DNA: TGTGCCAGCGGAAAACAGGGGGGTGGAGATACGCAGTATTTT; CDR3 protein: CASGKQGGGDTQYF
V gene: TRBV7-6; J gene: TRBJ1-6; D gene: -; clone size: -; CDR3 DNA: TGTGCCAGCAGCGCCTACTGGGGCGTACCCCTCCACTTT; CDR3 protein: CASSAYWGVPLHF
V gene: TRBV19; J gene: TRBJ2-1; D gene: -; clone size: once; CDR3 DNA: TGTGCCACCAGGGGGGCAGGGCAATCTGAGCAGTTCTTC; CDR3 protein: CATRGAGQSEQFF
V gene: TRBV19; J gene: TRBJ2-3; D gene: TRBD2; clone size: -; CDR3 DNA: TGTGCCAGTAGTCCCTCCCATAGCGGGATCGGCACAGATACGCAGTATTTT; CDR3 protein: CASSPSHSGIGTDTQYF
V gene: TRBV18; J gene: TRBJ2-3; D gene: TRBD1; clone size: -; CDR3 DNA: TGTGCCAGCTCACCCGGACAGGGGAAGGATACGCAGTATTTT; CDR3 protein: CASSPGQGKDTQYF
V gene: TRBV7-3; J gene: TRBJ2-2; D gene: TRBD2; clone size: -; CDR3 DNA: TGTGCCAGCAGCTTACAGCTAGCGGGGGTAGGCACCGGGGAGCTGTTTTTT; CDR3 protein: CASSLQLAGVGTGELFF
V gene: TRBV29-1; J gene: TRBJ2-7; D gene: -; clone size: -; CDR3 DNA: TGCAGCGTTGCCAGGGACGGGAGTTGGGACTACGAGCAGTACTTC; CDR3 protein: CSVARDGSWDYEQYF
V gene: TRBV7-2; J gene: TRBJ1-3; D gene: -; clone size: -; CDR3 DNA: TGTGCCAGCAGCTTAATAGGAAACACCATATATTTT; CDR3 protein: CASSLIGNTIYF
V gene: TRBV15; J gene: TRBJ1-2; D gene: TRBD1; clone size: -; CDR3 DNA: TGTGCCACCAGCAGGGATACCGGGACAGGGGGCTTTGGCTACACCTTC; CDR3 protein: CATSRDTGTGGFGYTF
V gene: TRBV12-1; J gene: TRBJ1-4; D gene: -; clone size: -; CDR3 DNA: TGTGCCAGCAGCTGTTTAGCAGTTAAAGTCCGAAGAGAAAAACTGTTTTTT; CDR3 protein: CASSCLAVKVRREKLFF
V gene: TRBV5-6; J gene: TRBJ2-6; D gene: -; clone size: few; CDR3 DNA: TGTGCCAGCAGCGTCGGGTCTGGGGCCAACGTCCTGACTTTC; CDR3 protein: CASSVGSGANVLTF
V gene: TRBV5-8; J gene: TRBJ2-7; D gene: -; clone size: -; CDR3 DNA: TGTGCCAGCAGCTTCTACCCGTTGGGACTCGCCTACGAGCAGTACTTC; CDR3 protein: CASSFYPLGLAYEQYF
V gene: TRBV6-2/TRBV6-3; J gene: TRBJ1-1; D gene: -; clone size: -; CDR3 DNA: TGTGCCAGCAGTTACACGGGGGGCACTGAAGCTTTCTTT; CDR3 protein: CASSYTGGTEAFF
V gene: TRBV7-3; J gene: TRBJ1-6; D gene: -; clone size: -; CDR3 DNA: TGTGCCAGCAGCTTATCAGGGAATTCACCCCTCCACTTT; CDR3 protein: CASSLSGNSPLHF
V gene: TRBV4-1; J gene: TRBJ1-1; D gene: -; clone size: -; CDR3 DNA: TGCGCCAGCAGCCAAGTACAGGGCCTAAACACTGAAGCTTTCTTT; CDR3 protein: CASSQVQGLNTEAFF
V gene: TRBV6-5; J gene: TRBJ2-3; D gene: TRBD1; clone size: -; CDR3 DNA: TGTGCCAGCAGGGGACAGGGTCGTAGCACAGATACGCAGTATTTT; CDR3 protein: CASRGQGRSTDTQYF
V gene: TRBV11-2; J gene: TRBJ1-1; D gene: TRBD1; clone size: once; CDR3 DNA: TGTGCCAGCAGCACCAACAGGGGGAGGAGGGAAAACACTGAAGCTTTCTTT; CDR3 protein: CASSTNRGRRENTEAFF
V gene: TRBV28; J gene: TRBJ1-2; D gene: TRBD1; clone size: -; CDR3 DNA: TGTGCCAGCAGGGGCCAGGGGGAGAACTATGGCTACACCTTC; CDR3 protein: CASRGQGENYGYTF
V gene: TRBV11-3; J gene: TRBJ2-1; D gene: TRBD2; clone size: -; CDR3 DNA: TGTGCCAGCAGCCCACGGACCTCTGTGCGGGGGGTCCGGAATGAGCAGTTCTTC; CDR3 protein: CASSPRTSVRGVRNEQFF
V gene: TRBV11-2; J gene: TRBJ2-3; D gene: TRBD1; clone size: -; CDR3 DNA: TGTGCCAGCAGCCGCCTCCGGGACAGCGACACAGATACGCAGTATTTT; CDR3 protein: CASSRLRDSDTDTQYF
V gene: TRBV7-9; J gene: TRBJ2-7; D gene: -; clone size: -; CDR3 DNA: TGTGCCAGCGCGAGTGAGGGTGCCGGCGAGCAGTACTTC; CDR3 protein: CASASEGAGEQYF
V gene: TRBV29-1; J gene: TRBJ1-1; D gene: -; clone size: -; CDR3 DNA: TGCAGCGTCCAATTGGATGCCGGGACAGAAGCTTTCTTT; CDR3 protein: CSVQLDAGTEAFF
V gene: TRBV6-2/TRBV6-3; J gene: TRBJ1-1; D gene: TRBD1; clone size: -; CDR3 DNA: TGTGCCAGCAGTGACGGACAGGGAATGAACACTGAAGCTTTCTTT; CDR3 protein: CASSDGQGMNTEAFF
V gene: TRBV5-1; J gene: TRBJ1-4; D gene: -; clone size: -; CDR3 DNA: TGCGCCAGCAGCCTAACAGTTACTGCAACTAATGAAAAACTGTTTTTT; CDR3 protein: CASSLTVTATNEKLFF
V gene: TRBV27; J gene: TRBJ2-3; D gene: TRBD2; clone size: -; CDR3 DNA: TGTGCCAGCAGTACCCGGACTAGCGCCTACACAGATACGCAGTATTTT; CDR3 protein: CASSTRTSAYTDTQYF
V gene: TRBV7-8; J gene: TRBJ2-7; D gene: TRBD2; clone size: -; CDR3 DNA: TGTGCCAGCAGCCCCCCGGTGGCACTAGCGGTAGGCGAGCAGTACTTC; CDR3 protein: CASSPPVALAVGEQYF
V gene: TRBV4-1; J gene: TRBJ2-5; D gene: -; clone size: -; CDR3 DNA: TGCGCCAGCAGCCCGCTAAGCCGGGGGGAGACCCAGTACTTC; CDR3 protein: CASSPLSRGETQYF
V gene: TRBV5-1; J gene: TRBJ1-1; D gene: TRBD1; clone size: -; CDR3 DNA: TGCGCCAGCAGCTCGGACAGGGGGCATGAGGGCACTGAAGCTTTCTTT; CDR3 protein: CASSSDRGHEGTEAFF
V gene: TRBV3-1/TRBV3-2; J gene: TRBJ1-3; D gene: TRBD1; clone size: -; CDR3 DNA: TGTGCCAGCAGCCAAGATCCTTTGACAGGGGGCTATGGAAACACCATATATTTT; CDR3 protein: CASSQDPLTGGYGNTIYF